This T cell receptor beta chain is drawn from a study of cytomegalovirus exposure and HLA in healthy donors. V shed 6 bases and J 3 bases; nucleotides not matched to a gene: 7. Germline V lookup: CDR1 MNHEY, CDR2 SVGAGI. This CDR3 region has 14 residues. Turning to this clone: What it binds is unknown.

The primer mix had 60 Vbeta and 13 Jbeta primers. TCRdb keeps only in-frame clones here, not all; method: immunoSEQ multiplex PCR. The sample spans tens of thousands of clones; the ten largest clones claim around 3.7%. Findings of the study overall: There was a cluster of highly shared sequence variants that was likely a sequencing artifact. Presence/absence analyses supposed approximately even sequencing depth among donors. Three chains tied to CMV proved CMV antigen-specific in vitro.

This chain links TRBV6-5 with TRBJ1-2, with TRBD1 matching over 7 bases. The sequenced sample was PBMCs. The TCR originated in a male donor in good health and CMV-seronegative. This CDR3 reads CASRNYRGHYGYTF. The CDR3 bases are TGTGCCAGCAGGAACTACAGGGGTCACTATGGCTACACCTTC.